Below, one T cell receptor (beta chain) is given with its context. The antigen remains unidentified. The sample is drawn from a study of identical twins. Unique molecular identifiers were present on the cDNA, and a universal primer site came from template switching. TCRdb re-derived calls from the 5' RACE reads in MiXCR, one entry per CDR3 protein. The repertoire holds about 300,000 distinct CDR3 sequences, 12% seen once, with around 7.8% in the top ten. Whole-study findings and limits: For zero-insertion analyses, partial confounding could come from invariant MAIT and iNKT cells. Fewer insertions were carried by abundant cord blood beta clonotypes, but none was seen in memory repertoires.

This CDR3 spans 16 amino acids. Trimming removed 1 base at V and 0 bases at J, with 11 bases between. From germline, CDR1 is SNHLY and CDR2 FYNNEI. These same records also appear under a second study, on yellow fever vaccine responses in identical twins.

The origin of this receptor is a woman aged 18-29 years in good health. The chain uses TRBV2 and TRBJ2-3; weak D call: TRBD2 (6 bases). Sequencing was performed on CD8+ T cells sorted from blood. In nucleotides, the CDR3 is TGTGCCAGCAGTGAAGGGGGCGGGGCAAGCACAGATACGCAGTATTTT. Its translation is CASSEGGGASTDTQYF.